This is a list of T cell receptor beta chains from one sample in a study of cytomegalovirus exposure and HLA in healthy donors. Assay used: immunoSEQ multiplex PCR; TCRdb lists only in-frame clones, some missing. Of some 110,000 clones listed, 90% to 95% are singletons. Sample: PBMCs. These receptor sequences come from a woman in her late teens or twenties in good health and CMV-seronegative. CDR3s include the opening cysteine and the closing phenylalanine or tryptophan. D genes are given only for firm matches. Clone size is shown for a subset of rows, as once, few, many or a class of expanded clone.

>TRBV14|NA|TRBJ2-3|NA
TGTGCCAGCAGCCTTATAGCATTCGATACGCAGTATTTT
CASSLIAFDTQYF
>TRBV11-2|TRBD1|TRBJ1-1|NA
TGTGCCAGCAAGACAGGGGGCCACACTGAAGCTTTCTTT
CASKTGGHTEAFF
>TRBV9|NA|TRBJ2-2|NA
TGTGCCAGCAGCGTGAGCACCGGGGAGCTGTTTTTT
CASSVSTGELFF
>TRBV7-9|TRBD1|TRBJ1-2|NA
TGTGCCAGCAGCCCCCGGTTAAGCCGGACAGGGCATTTAGCGTATGGCTACACCTTC
CASSPRLSRTGHLAYGYTF
>TRBV19|NA|TRBJ2-1|NA
TGTGCCAGTAGTATCAGCAATGAGCAGTTCTTC
CASSISNEQFF
>TRBV2|TRBD1|TRBJ2-2|NA
TGTGCCAGCATGCAGGGGGTGGGCACCGGGGAGCTGTTTTTT
CASMQGVGTGELFF
>TRBV16|NA|TRBJ1-5|NA
TGTGCCAGCAGCCCACCGTTGGAGGGGCAGCCCCAGCATTTT
CASSPPLEGQPQHF
>TRBV7-3|NA|TRBJ1-2|NA
TGTGCCAGCAGCTTAAATCCCCAGAACGATGGCTACACCTTC
CASSLNPQNDGYTF
>TRBV7-9|NA|TRBJ2-5|NA
TGTGCCAGCAGCTTAGGAGGGGGGGGGCTCCGGGAGACCCAGTACTTC
CASSLGGGGLRETQYF
>TRBV7-7|NA|TRBJ2-1|NA
TGTGCCAGCAGCTTAGGGGTTGGCGGCCAGTACAATGAGCAGTTCTTC
CASSLGVGGQYNEQFF
>TRBV6-5|NA|TRBJ2-2|NA
TGTGCCAGCAGTTACACTGGTAGCGCCGGGGAGCTGTTTTTT
CASSYTGSAGELFF
>TRBV6-5|NA|TRBJ1-1|once
TGTGCCAGCAGTTACCAGCGTTTAGCTGAAGCTTTCTTT
CASSYQRLAEAFF
>TRBV19|NA|TRBJ2-7|NA
TGTGCCAGTAGTATCGGCAGGGGCTTCTACGAGCAGTACTTC
CASSIGRGFYEQYF
>TRBV5-5|NA|TRBJ2-1|NA
TGTGCCAGCAGCCGTGCGTACAGAAACAATGAGCAGTTCTTC
CASSRAYRNNEQFF
>TRBV6-1|TRBD1|TRBJ2-7|NA
TGTGCCAGCACCCCGGGACAGTGGTCCTACGAGCAGTACTTC
CASTPGQWSYEQYF
>TRBV30|NA|TRBJ2-2|NA
TGTGCCTGGCGATCCCTAGGGGATCTGAACACCGGGGAGCTGTTTTTT
CAWRSLGDLNTGELFF
>TRBV6-5|TRBD2|TRBJ2-7|NA
TGTGCCAGCAGGACTAGCGGTACTTACGAGCAGTACTTC
CASRTSGTYEQYF
>TRBV5-6|NA|TRBJ2-2|NA
TGTGCCAGCAGCTTGGCCCTCGGGGAGCTGTTTTTT
CASSLALGELFF
>TRBV19|TRBD2|TRBJ2-1|NA
TGTGCCAGTATCGCCCCTAGCGGGAGTACTAAGGTGGGGTCCTACAATGAGCAGTTCTTC
CASIAPSGSTKVGSYNEQFF
>TRBV5-6|TRBD1|TRBJ1-2|NA
TGTGCCAGCAGTTATTCTGACAGGGGAATGGGCGATGGCTACACCTTC
CASSYSDRGMGDGYTF
>TRBV27|TRBD2|TRBJ2-7|NA
TGTGCCAGCAGTTTAGGAGCGGGAGACTACGAGCAGTACTTC
CASSLGAGDYEQYF
>TRBV5-6|NA|TRBJ1-2|NA
TGTGCCAGCAGCTTGGACGGTGCCCGTTATGGCTACACCTTC
CASSLDGARYGYTF
>TRBV27|NA|TRBJ2-3|NA
TGTGCCAGCAGTTTAAAAGCGGTCACAGATACGCAGTATTTT
CASSLKAVTDTQYF
>TRBV9|TRBD2|TRBJ2-5|NA
TGTGCCAGCAGCGTAGGCGGGACTAGCGTAGAGACCCAGTACTTC
CASSVGGTSVETQYF
>TRBV6-5|TRBD1|TRBJ2-5|NA
TGTGCCAGCAGCCAACAGGGGGCGAGAGAGACCCAGTACTTC
CASSQQGARETQYF
>TRBV9|TRBD2|TRBJ2-2|once
TGTGCCAGCAGCCGTTCAGGAGCGGGAGTTTCCGGGGAGCTGTTTTTT
CASSRSGAGVSGELFF